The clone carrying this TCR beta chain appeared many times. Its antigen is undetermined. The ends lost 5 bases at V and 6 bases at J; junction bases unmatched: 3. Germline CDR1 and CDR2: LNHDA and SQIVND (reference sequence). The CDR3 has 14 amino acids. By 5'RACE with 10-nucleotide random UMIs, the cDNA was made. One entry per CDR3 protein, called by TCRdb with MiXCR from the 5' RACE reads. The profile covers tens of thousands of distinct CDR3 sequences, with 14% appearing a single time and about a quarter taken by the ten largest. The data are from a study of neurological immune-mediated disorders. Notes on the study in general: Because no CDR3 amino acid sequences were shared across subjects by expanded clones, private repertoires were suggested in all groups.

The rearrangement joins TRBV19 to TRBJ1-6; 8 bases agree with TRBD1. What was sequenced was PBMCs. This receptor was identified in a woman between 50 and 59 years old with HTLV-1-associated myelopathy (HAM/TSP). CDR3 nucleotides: TGTGCCAGTAGTTTCGACAGGGGTAATTCACCCCTCCACTTT. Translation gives CASSFDRGNSPLHF.